The present TCR beta chain was sequenced within a study of preoperative IRX-2 immunotherapy in early breast cancer. Assay used: immunoSEQ multiplex PCR; TCRdb lists only in-frame clones, some missing. The sample shows about 32,000 clones, under 85% of them seen only once. Stated treatment: preoperative locoregional IRX-2 cytokine immunotherapy. Samples came from a phase Ib trial of preoperative locoregional IRX-2 cytokine immunotherapy. The CDR3 has 17 amino acids. V lost 3 bases and J lost 2; bases outside the gene matches: 9. Germline V gene lookup returns CDR1 KGHSH and CDR2 LQKENI. The TCR was taken from a human donor with breast cancer. The chain employs TRBV18 and TRBJ1-3; 8 nucleotides align to TRBD1. The sequenced sample was lymph node tissue, obtained from a patient treated with IRX-2 immunotherapy. CDR3 DNA sequence: TGTGCCAGCTCACCCCGACAGGGGCCGTCTACTGGAAACACCATATATTTT. Its protein is CASSPRQGPSTGNTIYF.